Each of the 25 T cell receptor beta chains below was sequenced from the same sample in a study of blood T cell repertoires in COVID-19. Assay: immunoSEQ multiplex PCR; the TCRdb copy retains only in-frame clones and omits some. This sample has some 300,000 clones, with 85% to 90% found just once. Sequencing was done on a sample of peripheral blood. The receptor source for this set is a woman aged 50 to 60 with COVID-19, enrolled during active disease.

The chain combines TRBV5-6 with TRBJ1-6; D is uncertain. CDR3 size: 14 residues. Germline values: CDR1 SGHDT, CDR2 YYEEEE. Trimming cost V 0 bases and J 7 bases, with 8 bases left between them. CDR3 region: CASSLEQRNSPLHF. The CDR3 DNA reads TGTGCCAGCAGCTTGGAACAGAGAAATTCACCCCTCCACTTT.

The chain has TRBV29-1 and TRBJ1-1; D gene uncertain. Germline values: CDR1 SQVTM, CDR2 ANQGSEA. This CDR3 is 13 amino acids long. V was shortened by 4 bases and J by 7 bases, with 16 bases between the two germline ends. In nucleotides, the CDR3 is TGCAGCGTTGTGGAGGGAAGAGGTGGTGAAGCTTTCTTT. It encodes CSVVEGRGGEAFF. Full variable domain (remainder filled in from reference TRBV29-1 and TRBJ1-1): SAVISQKPSRDICQRGTSLTIQCQVDSQVTMMFWYRQQPGQSLTLIATANQGSEATYESGFVIDKFPISRPNLTFSTLTVSNMSPEDSSIYLCSVVEGRGGEAFFGQGTRLTVV.

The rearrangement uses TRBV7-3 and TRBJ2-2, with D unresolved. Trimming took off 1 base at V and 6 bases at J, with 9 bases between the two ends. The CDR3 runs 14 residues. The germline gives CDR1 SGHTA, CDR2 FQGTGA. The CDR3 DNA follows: TGTGCCAGCAGCTTAATGAGCCCCCCCGGGGAGCTGTTTTTT. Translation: CASSLMSPPGELFF.

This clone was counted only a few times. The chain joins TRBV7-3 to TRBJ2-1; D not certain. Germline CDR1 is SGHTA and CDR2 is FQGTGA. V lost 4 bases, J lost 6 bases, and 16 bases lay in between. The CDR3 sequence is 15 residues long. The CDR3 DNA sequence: TGTGCCAGCAGCTCCATGGATGCGCGACTCAATGAGCAGTTCTTC. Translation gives CASSSMDARLNEQFF.

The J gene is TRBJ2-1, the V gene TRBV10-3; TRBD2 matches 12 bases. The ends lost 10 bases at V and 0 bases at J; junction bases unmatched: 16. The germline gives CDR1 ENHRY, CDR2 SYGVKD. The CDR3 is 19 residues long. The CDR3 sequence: CATKAASGRGPSSYNEQFF. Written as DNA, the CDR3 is TGTGCCACCAAAGCGGCTAGCGGGAGGGGGCCCAGCTCCTACAATGAGCAGTTCTTC.

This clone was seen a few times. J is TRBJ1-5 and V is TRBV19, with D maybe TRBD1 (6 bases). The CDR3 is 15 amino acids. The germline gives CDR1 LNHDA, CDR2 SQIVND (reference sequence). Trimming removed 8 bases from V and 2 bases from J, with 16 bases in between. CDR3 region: CASGDQGIGNQPQHF. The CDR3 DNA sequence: TGTGCCAGTGGGGACCAGGGGATCGGCAATCAGCCCCAGCATTTT.

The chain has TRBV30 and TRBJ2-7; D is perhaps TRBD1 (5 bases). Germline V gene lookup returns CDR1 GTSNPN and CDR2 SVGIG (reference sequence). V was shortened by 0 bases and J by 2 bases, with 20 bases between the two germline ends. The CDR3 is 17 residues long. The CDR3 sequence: CAWSVRGGFRPTYEQYF. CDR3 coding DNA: TGTGCCTGGAGTGTAAGGGGTGGGTTCAGGCCCACCTACGAGCAGTACTTC.

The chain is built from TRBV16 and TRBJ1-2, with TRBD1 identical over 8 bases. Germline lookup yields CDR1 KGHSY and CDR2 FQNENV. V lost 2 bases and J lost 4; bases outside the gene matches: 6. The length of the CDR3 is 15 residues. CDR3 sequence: CASSQRRTGFYGYTF. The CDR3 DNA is TGTGCCAGCAGCCAACGAAGGACAGGGTTCTATGGCTACACCTTC.

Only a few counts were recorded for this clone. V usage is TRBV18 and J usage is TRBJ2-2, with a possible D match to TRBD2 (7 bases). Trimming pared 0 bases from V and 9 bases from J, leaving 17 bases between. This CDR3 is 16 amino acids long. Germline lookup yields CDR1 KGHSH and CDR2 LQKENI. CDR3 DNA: TGTGCCAGCTCACCACCAGCGGGACAAATAGGAAGGGAGCTGTTTTTT. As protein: CASSPPAGQIGRELFF.

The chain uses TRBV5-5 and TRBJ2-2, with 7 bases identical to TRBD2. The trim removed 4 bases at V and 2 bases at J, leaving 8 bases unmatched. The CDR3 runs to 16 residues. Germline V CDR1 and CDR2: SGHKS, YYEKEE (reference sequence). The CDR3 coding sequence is TGTGCCAGCAGCGACCCCACTAGCGCTAACACCGGGGAGCTGTTTTTT. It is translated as CASSDPTSANTGELFF.

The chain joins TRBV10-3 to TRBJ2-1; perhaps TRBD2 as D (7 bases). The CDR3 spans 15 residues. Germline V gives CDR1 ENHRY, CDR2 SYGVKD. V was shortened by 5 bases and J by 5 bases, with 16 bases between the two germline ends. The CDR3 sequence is CAISSPRGGDNEQFF. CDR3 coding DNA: TGTGCCATCAGTTCCCCTAGGGGGGGGGACAATGAGCAGTTCTTC.

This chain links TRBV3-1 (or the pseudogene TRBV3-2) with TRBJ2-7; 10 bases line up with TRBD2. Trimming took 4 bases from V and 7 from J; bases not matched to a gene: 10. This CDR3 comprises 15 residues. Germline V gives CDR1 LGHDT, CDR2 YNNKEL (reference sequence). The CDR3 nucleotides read TGTGCCAGCAGCCCGGGACTAGCGCTACTCTGGGAGCAGTACTTC. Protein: CASSPGLALLWEQYF.

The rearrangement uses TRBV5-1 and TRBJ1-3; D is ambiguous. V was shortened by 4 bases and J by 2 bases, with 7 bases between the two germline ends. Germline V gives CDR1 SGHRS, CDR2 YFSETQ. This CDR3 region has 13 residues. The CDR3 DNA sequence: TGCGCCAGCAGCGCGGCTGCTGGAAACACCATATATTTT. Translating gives CASSAAAGNTIYF.

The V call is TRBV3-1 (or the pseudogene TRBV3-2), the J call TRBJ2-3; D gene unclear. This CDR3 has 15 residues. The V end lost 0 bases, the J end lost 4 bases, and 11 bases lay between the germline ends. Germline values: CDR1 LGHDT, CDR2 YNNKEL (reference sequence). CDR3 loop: CASSQDSRAPDTQYF. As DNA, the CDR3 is TGTGCCAGCAGCCAAGATAGTCGAGCCCCAGATACGCAGTATTTT.

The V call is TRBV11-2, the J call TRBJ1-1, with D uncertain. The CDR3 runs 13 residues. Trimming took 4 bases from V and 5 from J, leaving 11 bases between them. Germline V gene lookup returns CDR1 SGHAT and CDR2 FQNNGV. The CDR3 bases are TGTGCCAGCAGCTCTATAGTCTGGACTGAAGCTTTCTTT. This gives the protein CASSSIVWTEAFF.

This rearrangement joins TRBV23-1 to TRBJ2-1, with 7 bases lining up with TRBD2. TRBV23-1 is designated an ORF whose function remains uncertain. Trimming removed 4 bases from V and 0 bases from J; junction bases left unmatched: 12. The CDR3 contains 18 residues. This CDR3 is CASSPGRRVQSSYNEQFF. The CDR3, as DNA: TGCGCCAGCAGTCCCGGGAGGAGGGTACAGAGCTCCTACAATGAGCAGTTCTTC.

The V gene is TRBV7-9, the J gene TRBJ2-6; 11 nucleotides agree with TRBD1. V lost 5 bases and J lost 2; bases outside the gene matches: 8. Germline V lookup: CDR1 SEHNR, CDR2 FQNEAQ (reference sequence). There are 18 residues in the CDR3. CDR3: CASSRGQGVLAGANVLTF. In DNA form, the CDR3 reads TGTGCCAGCAGCCGGGGACAGGGGGTGTTAGCTGGGGCCAACGTCCTGACTTTC.

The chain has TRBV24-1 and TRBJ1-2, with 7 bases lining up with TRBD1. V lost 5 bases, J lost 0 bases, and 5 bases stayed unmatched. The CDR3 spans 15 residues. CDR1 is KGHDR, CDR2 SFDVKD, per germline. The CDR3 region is CATSARQGANYGYTF. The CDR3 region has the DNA TGTGCCACCAGTGCTCGACAGGGAGCTAACTATGGCTACACCTTC.

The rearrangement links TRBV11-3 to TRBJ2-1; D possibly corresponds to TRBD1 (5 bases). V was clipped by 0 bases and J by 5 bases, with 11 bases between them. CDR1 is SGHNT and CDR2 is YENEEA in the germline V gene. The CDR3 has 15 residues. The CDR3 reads CASSLEAGYDNEQFF. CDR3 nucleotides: TGTGCCAGCAGCTTAGAGGCAGGGTACGACAATGAGCAGTTCTTC.

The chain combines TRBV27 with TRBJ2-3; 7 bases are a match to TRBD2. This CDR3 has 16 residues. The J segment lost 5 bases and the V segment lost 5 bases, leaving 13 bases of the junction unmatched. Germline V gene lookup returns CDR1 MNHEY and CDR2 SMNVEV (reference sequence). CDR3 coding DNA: TGTGCCAGCAGTGCCGCAGTGGCGGGAGTAGGAGATACGCAGTATTTT. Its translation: CASSAAVAGVGDTQYF.

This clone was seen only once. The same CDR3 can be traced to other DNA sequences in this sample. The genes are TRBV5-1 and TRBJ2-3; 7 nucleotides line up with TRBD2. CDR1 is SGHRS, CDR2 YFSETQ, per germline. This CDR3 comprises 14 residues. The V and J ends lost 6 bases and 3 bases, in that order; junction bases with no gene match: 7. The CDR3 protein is CASNPGGGTDTQYF. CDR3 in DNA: TGCGCCAGCAACCCGGGGGGTGGAACAGATACGCAGTATTTT.

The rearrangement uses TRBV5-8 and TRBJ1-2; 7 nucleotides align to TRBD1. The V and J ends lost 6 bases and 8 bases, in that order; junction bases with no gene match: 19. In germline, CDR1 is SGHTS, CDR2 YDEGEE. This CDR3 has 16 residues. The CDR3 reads CASTLAEGGTDHGYTF. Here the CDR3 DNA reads TGTGCCAGCACACTCGCCGAAGGAGGGACAGATCACGGCTACACCTTC.

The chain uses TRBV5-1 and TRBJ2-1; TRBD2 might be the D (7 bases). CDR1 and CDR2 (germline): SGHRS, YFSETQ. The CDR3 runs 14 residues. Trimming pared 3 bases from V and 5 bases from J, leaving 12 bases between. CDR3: CASSWGGRDNEQFF. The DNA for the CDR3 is TGCGCCAGCAGCTGGGGGGGGCGAGACAATGAGCAGTTCTTC. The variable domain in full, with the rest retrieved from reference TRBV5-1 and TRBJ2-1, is KAGVTQTPRYLIKTRGQQVTLSCSPISGHRSVSWYQQTPGQGLQFLFEYFSETQRNKGNFPGRFSGRQFSNSRSEMNVSTLELGDSALYLCASSWGGRDNEQFFGPGTRLTVL.

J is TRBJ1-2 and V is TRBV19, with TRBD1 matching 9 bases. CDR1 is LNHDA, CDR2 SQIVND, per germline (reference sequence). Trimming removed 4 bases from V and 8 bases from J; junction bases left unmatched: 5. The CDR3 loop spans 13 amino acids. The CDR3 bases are TGTGCCAGTAGTACACAGGGGGCGACGGGCTACACCTTC. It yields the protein CASSTQGATGYTF.

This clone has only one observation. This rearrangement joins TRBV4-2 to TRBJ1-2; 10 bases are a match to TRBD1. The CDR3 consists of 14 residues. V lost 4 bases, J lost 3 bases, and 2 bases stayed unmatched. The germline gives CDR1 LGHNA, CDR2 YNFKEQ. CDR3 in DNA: TGTGCCAGCAGCCGCGGACAGGGGGACTATGGCTACACCTTC. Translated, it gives CASSRGQGDYGYTF.